What follows is one T cell receptor beta chain and its context. The target antigen is unknown. These data belong to a study of T cell repertoires in aging, cancer and after chemotherapy. Study background: Six age groups, ranging from 30 or younger to 70 or older, included the donors. Study-wide results and caveats: Across the chemotherapy interval, each cancer cohort showed higher median generation probability, suggesting thymic rebound.

Peripheral blood genomic DNA, not sorted cells or RNA, was the template. Trimming shortened V by 3 bases and J by 5 bases, and 12 bases separated the two germline ends. In germline, CDR1 is LGHNA, CDR2 YSLEER. The CDR3 is 14 residues long. A mixed TRB-A/B primer pool amplified rearranged TRB by multiplex touch-down PCR. One entry per CDR3 protein, called by TCRdb with MiXCR from the multiplex PCR reads. The top ten clones hold 3.5% of a sample with over 8,000 distinct CDR3 sequences, roughly a third of them seen once. The clonotype was recovered from a human donor in good health. The material sequenced was blood. The chain joins TRBV4-3 to TRBJ2-3; D is uncertain. This CDR3 reads CASSQVSQRDTQYF. CDR3 bases: TGCGCCAGCAGCCAGGTTAGCCAGCGAGATACGCAGTATTTT.